This TCR beta chain was sequenced during a study of T cell changes during pregnancy in multiple sclerosis. Repertoires were generated with immunoSEQ multiplex PCR, while TCRdb's copy carries only in-frame clones and drops some. This table holds tens of thousands of clones, about 90% found once. Trimming removed 2 bases from V and 6 bases from J, with 17 bases in between. Germline loops: CDR1 SGHRS, CDR2 YFSETQ. The CDR3 sequence is 16 residues long. The sequencing used CD4+ T cells from peripheral blood mononuclear cells, collected in the second trimester of pregnancy. This clonotype was obtained from a female donor with multiple sclerosis, enrolled in a pregnancy study. The rearrangement joins TRBV5-1 to TRBJ2-2, with D perhaps TRBD1 (6 bases). The CDR3 sequence is CASSLLQGLTPGELFF. The CDR3 bases are TGCGCCAGCAGCTTATTACAGGGTCTTACTCCCGGGGAGCTGTTTTTT.